This TCR beta chain was sequenced during a study of T-cell memory formation after mild COVID-19. As for the study in general: TCR clusters were mostly confined to one donor each.

On this clonotype itself: As yet, its antigen is unknown.

J was trimmed by 5 bases and V by 5 bases; bases with no gene match: 25. CDR3 length: 20 residues. Study-wide results and caveats: The appearance of some responding clones in pre-infection memory suggested that cross-reactive memory joined. Among clones peaking at day 37 in the second wave, SARS-CoV-2 specificity remained unconfirmed. CD4/CD8 balance held among clones contracting day 15 to 85, and later expanders leaned CD4+.

Using its own MiXCR run on the 5' RACE reads, TCRdb lists one record per CDR3 protein. The repertoire holds tens of thousands of distinct CDR3 sequences, with about 15% as singletons. V gene TRBV12-3 or TRBV12-4 combines with J gene TRBJ2-7; 9 bases are shared with TRBD1. Input material: PBMCs or a T cell subset sorted from them (not recorded which). The TCR originated in a man aged 18 to 35 who had mild COVID-19 (a few samples of this study predate the infection). Cell type and time point are not known. In nucleotides, the CDR3 is TGTGCCAGCAGTCTGGGGGGGGTTCAGTCCCGGGACAGGGTGGACCACGAGCAGTACTTC. Encoded protein: CASSLGGVQSRDRVDHEQYF.